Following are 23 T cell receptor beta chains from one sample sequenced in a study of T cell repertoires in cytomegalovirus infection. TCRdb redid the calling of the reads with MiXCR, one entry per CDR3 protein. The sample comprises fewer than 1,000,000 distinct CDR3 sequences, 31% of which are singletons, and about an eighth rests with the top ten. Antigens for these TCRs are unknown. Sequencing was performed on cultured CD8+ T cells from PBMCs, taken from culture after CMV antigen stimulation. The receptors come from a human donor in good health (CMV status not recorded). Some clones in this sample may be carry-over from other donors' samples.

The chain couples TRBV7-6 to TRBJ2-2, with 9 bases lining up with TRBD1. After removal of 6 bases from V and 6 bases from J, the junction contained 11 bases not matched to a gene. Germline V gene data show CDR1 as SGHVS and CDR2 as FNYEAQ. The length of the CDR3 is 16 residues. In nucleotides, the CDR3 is TGTGCCAGCAGTAAACCGGGACAGGGAGTCCCCGGGGAGCTGTTTTTT. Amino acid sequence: CASSKPGQGVPGELFF. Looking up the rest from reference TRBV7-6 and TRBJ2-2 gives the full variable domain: GAGVSQSPRYKVTKRGQDVALRCDPISGHVSLYWYRQALGQGPEFLTYFNYEAQQDKSGLPNDRFSAERPEGSISTLTIQRTEQRDSAMYRCASSKPGQGVPGELFFGEGSRLTVL.

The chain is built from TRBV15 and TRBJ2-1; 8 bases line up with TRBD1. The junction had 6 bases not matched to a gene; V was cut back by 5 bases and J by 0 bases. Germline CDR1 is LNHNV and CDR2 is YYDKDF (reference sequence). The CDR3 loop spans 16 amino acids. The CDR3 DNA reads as TGTGCCACCAGCCGGGACAGGAGTCGCTCCTACAATGAGCAGTTCTTC. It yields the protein CATSRDRSRSYNEQFF.

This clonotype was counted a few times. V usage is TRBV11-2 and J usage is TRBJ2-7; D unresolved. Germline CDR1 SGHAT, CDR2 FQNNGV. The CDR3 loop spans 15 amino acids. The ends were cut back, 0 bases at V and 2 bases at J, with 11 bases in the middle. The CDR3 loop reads CASSLDLDRAYEQYV. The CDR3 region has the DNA TGTGCCAGCAGCTTAGACCTGGACCGGGCCTACGAGCAGTACGTC.

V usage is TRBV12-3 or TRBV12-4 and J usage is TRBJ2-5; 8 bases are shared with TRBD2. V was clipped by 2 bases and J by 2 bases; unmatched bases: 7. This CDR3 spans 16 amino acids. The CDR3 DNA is TGTGCCAGCAGTTTATTAACGGGGGGGCCGCAAGAGACCCAGTACTTC. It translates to CASSLLTGGPQETQYF.

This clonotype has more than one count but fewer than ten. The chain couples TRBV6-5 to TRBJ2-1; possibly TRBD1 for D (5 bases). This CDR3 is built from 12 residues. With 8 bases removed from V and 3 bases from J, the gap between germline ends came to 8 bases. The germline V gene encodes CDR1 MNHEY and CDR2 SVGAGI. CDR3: CASGRVYNEQFF. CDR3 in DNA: TGTGCCAGCGGCAGGGTCTACAATGAGCAGTTCTTC.

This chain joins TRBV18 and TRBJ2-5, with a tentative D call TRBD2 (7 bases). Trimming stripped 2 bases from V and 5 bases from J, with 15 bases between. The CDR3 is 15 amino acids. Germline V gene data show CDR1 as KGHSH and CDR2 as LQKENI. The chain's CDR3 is CASSPVGGPEETQYF. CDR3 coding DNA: TGTGCCAGCTCACCAGTGGGGGGGCCTGAGGAGACCCAGTACTTC.

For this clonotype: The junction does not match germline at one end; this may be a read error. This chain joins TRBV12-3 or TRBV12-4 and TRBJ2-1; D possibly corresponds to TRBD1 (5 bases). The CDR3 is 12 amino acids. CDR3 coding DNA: TGTGCCAGCTGTTTAGGGGCGAATGAGCAGTTCTTC. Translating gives CASCLGANEQFF.

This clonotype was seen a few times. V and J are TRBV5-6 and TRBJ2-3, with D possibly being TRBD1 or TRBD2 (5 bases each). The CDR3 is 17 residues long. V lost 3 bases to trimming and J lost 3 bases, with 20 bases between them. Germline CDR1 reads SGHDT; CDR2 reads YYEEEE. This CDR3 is CASSSLEGPPQTDTQYF. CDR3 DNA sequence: TGTGCCAGCAGCTCCCTAGAGGGGCCACCTCAAACAGATACGCAGTATTTT.

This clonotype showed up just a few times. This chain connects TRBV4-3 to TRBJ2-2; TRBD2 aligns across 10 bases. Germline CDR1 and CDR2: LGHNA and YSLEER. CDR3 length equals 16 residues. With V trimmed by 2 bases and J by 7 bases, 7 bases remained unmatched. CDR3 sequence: CASSQRAGGQFGELFF. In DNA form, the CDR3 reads TGCGCCAGCAGCCAACGAGCGGGGGGGCAGTTCGGGGAGCTGTTTTTT.

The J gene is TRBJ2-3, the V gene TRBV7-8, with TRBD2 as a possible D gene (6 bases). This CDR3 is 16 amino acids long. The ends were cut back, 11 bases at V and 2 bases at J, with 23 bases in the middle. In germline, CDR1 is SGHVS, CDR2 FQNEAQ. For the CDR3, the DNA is TGTGCCTCTAGAAACGATGGGGGGACGTCCACAGATACGCAGTATTTT. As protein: CASRNDGGTSTDTQYF.

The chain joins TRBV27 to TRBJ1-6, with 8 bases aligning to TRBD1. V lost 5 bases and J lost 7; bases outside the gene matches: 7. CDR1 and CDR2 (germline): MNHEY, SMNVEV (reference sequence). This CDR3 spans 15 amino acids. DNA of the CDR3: TGTGCCAGCAGTAGGGCAGGGGGCGACAATTCACCCCTCCACTTT. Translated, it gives CASSRAGGDNSPLHF.

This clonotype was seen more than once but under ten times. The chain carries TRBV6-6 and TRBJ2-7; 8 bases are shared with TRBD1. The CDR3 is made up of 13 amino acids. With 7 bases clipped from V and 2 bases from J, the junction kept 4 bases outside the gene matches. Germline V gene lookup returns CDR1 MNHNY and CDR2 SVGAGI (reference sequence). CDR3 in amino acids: CASTGTGPYEQYV. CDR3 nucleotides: TGTGCCAGCACCGGGACAGGACCCTACGAGCAGTACGTC.

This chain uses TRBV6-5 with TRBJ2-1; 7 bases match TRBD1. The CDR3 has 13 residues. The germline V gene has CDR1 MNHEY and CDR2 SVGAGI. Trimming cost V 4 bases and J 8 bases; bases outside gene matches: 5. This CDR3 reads CASSSNRGYEQFF. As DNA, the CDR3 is TGTGCCAGCAGTTCGAACAGGGGCTATGAGCAGTTCTTC.

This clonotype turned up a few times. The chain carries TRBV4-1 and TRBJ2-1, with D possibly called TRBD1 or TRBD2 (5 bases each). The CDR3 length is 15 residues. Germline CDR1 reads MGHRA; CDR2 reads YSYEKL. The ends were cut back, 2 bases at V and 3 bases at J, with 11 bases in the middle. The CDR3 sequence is CASSQSGLFYNEQFF. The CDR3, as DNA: TGCGCCAGCAGCCAATCGGGGCTCTTCTACAATGAGCAGTTCTTC.

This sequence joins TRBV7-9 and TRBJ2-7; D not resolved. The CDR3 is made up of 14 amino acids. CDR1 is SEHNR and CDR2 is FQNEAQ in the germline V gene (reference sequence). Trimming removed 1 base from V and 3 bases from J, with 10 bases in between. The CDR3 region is CASSLGYTVYEQYV. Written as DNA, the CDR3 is TGTGCCAGCAGCTTAGGTTATACAGTCTACGAGCAGTACGTC.

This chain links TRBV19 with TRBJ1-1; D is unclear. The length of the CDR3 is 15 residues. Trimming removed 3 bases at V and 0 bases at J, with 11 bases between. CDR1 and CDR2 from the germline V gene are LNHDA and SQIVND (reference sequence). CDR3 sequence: CASSIFGAVNTEAFF. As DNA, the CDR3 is TGTGCCAGTAGTATTTTTGGAGCGGTGAACACTGAAGCTTTCTTT.

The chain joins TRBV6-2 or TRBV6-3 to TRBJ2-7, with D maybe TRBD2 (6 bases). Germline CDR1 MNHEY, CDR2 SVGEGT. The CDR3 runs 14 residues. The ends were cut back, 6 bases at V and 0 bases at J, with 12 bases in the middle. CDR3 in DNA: TGTGCCAGCAGCGCCATAGCGGACTCCTACGAGCAGTACGTC. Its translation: CASSAIADSYEQYV.

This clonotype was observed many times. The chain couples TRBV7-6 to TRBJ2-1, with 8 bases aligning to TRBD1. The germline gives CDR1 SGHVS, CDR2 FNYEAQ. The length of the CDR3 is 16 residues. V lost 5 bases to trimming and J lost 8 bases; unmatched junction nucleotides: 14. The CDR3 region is CASSPRVGQGGDEQFF. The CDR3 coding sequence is TGTGCCAGCAGCCCGAGGGTAGGACAGGGTGGTGATGAGCAGTTCTTC.

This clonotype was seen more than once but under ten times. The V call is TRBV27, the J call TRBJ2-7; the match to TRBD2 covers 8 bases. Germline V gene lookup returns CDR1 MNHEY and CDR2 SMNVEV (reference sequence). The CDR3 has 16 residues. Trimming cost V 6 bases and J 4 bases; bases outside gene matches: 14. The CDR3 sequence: CASSRRAGAFLYEQYF. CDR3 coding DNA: TGTGCCAGCAGCCGCCGAGCGGGGGCCTTCTTATACGAGCAGTACTTC.

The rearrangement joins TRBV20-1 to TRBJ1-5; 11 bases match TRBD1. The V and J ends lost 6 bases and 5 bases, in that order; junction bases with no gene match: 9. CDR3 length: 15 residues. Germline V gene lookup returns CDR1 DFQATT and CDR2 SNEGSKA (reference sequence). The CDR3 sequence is CSATGTGGVDQPQHF. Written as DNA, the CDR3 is TGCAGTGCCACCGGGACAGGGGGTGTTGATCAGCCCCAGCATTTT.

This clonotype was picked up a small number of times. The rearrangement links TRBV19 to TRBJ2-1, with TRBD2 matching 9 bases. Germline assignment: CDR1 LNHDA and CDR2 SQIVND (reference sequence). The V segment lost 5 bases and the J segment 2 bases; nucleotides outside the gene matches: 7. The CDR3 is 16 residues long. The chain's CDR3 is CASSSQAGGTYNEQFF. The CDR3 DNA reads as TGTGCCAGTAGTTCTCAAGCGGGGGGCACCTACAATGAGCAGTTCTTC.

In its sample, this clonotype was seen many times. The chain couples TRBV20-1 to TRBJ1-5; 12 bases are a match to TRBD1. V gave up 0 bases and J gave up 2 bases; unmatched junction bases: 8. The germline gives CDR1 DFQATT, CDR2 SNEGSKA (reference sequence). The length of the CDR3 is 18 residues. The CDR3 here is CSARDRDRGRVGNQPQHF. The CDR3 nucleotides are TGCAGTGCTAGAGACCGGGACAGGGGGCGCGTGGGCAATCAGCCCCAGCATTTT.

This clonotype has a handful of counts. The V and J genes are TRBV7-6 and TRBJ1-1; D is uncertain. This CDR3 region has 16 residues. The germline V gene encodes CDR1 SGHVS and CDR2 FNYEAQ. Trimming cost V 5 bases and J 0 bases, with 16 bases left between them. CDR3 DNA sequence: TGTGCCAGCAGCCCCGGGAGAGCCTACATGAACACTGAAGCTTTCTTT. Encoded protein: CASSPGRAYMNTEAFF.